Given below is one T cell receptor beta chain in context. Its antigen is currently unknown. 60 Vbeta and 13 Jbeta primers were used in PCR. Assay: immunoSEQ multiplex PCR; the TCRdb copy retains only in-frame clones and omits some. The sample has approximately 160,000 clones; roughly 77% are singletons. V gave up 0 bases and J gave up 0 bases, with 17 bases separating them. This CDR3 spans 18 amino acids. Germline V gene sequence: CDR1 LGHNT, CDR2 FRNRAP. This entry belongs to a study of cytomegalovirus exposure and HLA in healthy donors. Findings and limits, study-wide: At a 0.05 false discovery rate, a later analysis found 16,951 TCR beta sequences to be associated with HLA alleles.

The source of this sequence is a woman aged 18-29 years in good health and CMV-seronegative. Sample: PBMCs. The chain employs TRBV12-5 and TRBJ1-2; D call uncertain. The CDR3, as DNA: TGTGCTAGTGGTTTGGTAGCTTCCCAACGATTAGCTAACTATGGCTACACCTTC. Amino acid sequence: CASGLVASQRLANYGYTF.